The subject of this entry is one TCR beta chain. This sample is part of a study of T cells in Graves' hyperthyroidism and ophthalmopathy. Across the study: Sampling of peripheral blood happened at initial diagnosis, prior to any treatment.

Researchers took RNA transcripts and amplified the TCR beta CDR3 regions from them. A set of HTBI primers served as the primers for a first-round RT-PCR of the TCR CDR3. Each CDR3 protein gets one entry after TCRdb re-called the multiplex PCR reads with MiXCR. Of around 190,000 distinct CDR3 sequences in the sample, 17% are singletons; the top ten hold 40% to 65%. Researchers defined stable Graves' hyperthyroidism as no ophthalmopathy progression within 18 months. The V gene end was trimmed by 5 bases and the J gene end by 9 bases; junction bases not matched to a gene: 13. The CDR3 has 16 amino acids. Germline V gene lookup returns CDR1 SNHLY and CDR2 FYNNEI.

The material sequenced was blood. The source is a woman in her 50s with Graves' hyperthyroidism. The V and J genes are TRBV2 and TRBJ2-1; 10 nucleotides agree with TRBD2. Here the CDR3 DNA reads TGTGCCAGCAGTTCTACCGAAGGGGCTAGCGGGGGTGAGCAGTTCTTC. It specifies CASSSTEGASGGEQFF.